The next 7 T cell receptor beta chains were all read from a single sample in a study of blood T cells in healthy people across ages. Through a sample-barcoded 5' primer and a J-beta primer mix, a second PCR was run for roughly 6 to 12 cycles. TCRdb reanalysed the 5' RACE reads using MiXCR and keeps one entry per CDR3 protein. The sample shows more than 800,000 distinct CDR3 sequences, around 30% of them seen only once. Sequenced sample: blood. These receptors were collected from a woman aged 80 or over in good health.

The chain carries TRBV2 and TRBJ2-3; D assignment may be TRBD1 or TRBD2 (5 bases each). CDR3 length: 13 residues. From germline, CDR1 is SNHLY and CDR2 FYNNEI. Trimming pared 8 bases from V and 3 bases from J, leaving 12 bases between. CDR3: CASVAGGTDTQYF. The CDR3 DNA follows: TGTGCCAGCGTCGCTGGGGGTACAGATACGCAGTATTTT.

This clonotype has ten or more counts. The CDR3 loop is CASRSKVGAGGEQYF. The CDR3 region has the DNA TGCGCCAGCAGATCGAAGGTCGGAGCGGGGGGCGAGCAGTACTTC. The rearrangement joins TRBV10-2 to TRBJ2-7; TRBD2 aligns across 9 bases. There are 15 residues in the CDR3. CDR1 is WSHSY and CDR2 is SAAADI in the germline V gene. The J segment lost 6 bases and the V segment lost 6 bases, leaving 12 bases of the junction unmatched.

The V and J genes are TRBV3-1 and TRBJ2-3; 8 nucleotides align to TRBD2. Trimming cost V 1 base and J 7 bases; bases outside gene matches: 13. Germline CDR1 reads LGHDT; CDR2 reads YNNKEL (reference sequence). The CDR3 contains 17 residues. The CDR3 loop is CASSQGLPSGGVNTQYF. The CDR3, as DNA: TGTGCCAGCAGCCAAGGGTTGCCGAGCGGGGGAGTTAATACGCAGTATTTT.

The chain recombines TRBV18 with TRBJ2-1, with 8 bases matching TRBD2. CDR1 KGHSH and CDR2 LQKENI come from the germline V gene. This CDR3 contains 16 residues. Trimming cost V 2 bases and J 5 bases; bases outside gene matches: 8. The CDR3 loop reads CASSPMLRGGNNEQFF. The CDR3, as DNA: TGTGCCAGCTCACCAATGCTACGGGGGGGCAACAATGAGCAGTTCTTC.

Remarks on this clonotype: A read error is possible here, since a much larger clone lies one base away. The rearrangement uses TRBV7-6 and TRBJ2-5; perhaps TRBD1 as D (6 bases). CDR1 and CDR2 (germline): SGHVS, FNYEAQ. Trimming took 0 bases from V and 11 from J, leaving 19 bases between them. The CDR3 runs to 15 residues. CDR3 amino acids: CASSLAWVGDNEQYF. The CDR3 nucleotides are TGTGCCAGCAGCTTAGCGTGGGTCGGGGACAATGAGCAGTACTTC.

The chain recombines TRBV20-1 with TRBJ2-3, with TRBD1 matching 7 bases. Unmatched junction bases numbered 8, after V lost 4 bases and J lost 4 bases. From germline, CDR1 is DFQATT and CDR2 SNEGSKA (reference sequence). The CDR3 runs 14 residues. The CDR3 DNA is TGCAGTGCTATACAGGGGTTTGGGGCAGATACGCAGTATTTT. The encoded protein is CSAIQGFGADTQYF.

This clonotype was observed a few times. The CDR3 reads CSARDSRSASGANNEQYF. The CDR3, as DNA: TGCAGTGCTAGAGACTCGCGGTCAGCTAGCGGGGCGAACAATGAGCAGTACTTC. The chain has TRBV20-1 and TRBJ2-1; 9 nucleotides line up with TRBD2. The J call may be incorrect, as the DNA end agrees better with TRBJ2-7. The CDR3 length is 18 residues. CDR1 is DFQATT and CDR2 is SNEGSKA in the germline V gene (reference sequence).